The 22 T cell receptor beta chains in this list originate from one sample, sequenced in a study of monozygotic twins with inflammatory bowel disease. No DNA is given; TCRdb re-called the 5' RACE reads and lists each CDR3 protein once. The table lists approximately 400,000 distinct CDR3 sequences. The sequenced sample was blood. The receptor source for this set is a human donor with ulcerative colitis or Crohn's disease, or a healthy co-twin of an affected twin (not recorded which).

This CDR3 reads CASSFGHANTEAFF. The gene calls are TRBV12-3 or TRBV12-4 and TRBJ1-1; checking the TCRdb D call of TRBD1 is not possible without DNA. CDR3 length equals 14 residues.

This chain joins TRBV6-5 and TRBJ1-2; the TCRdb call, TRBD1, lacks DNA for checking. The CDR3 runs 13 residues. Germline values: CDR1 MNHEY, CDR2 SVGAGI. The CDR3 here is CASSRRVDYGYTF.

The rearrangement uses TRBV5-4 and TRBJ1-1. This CDR3 contains 15 residues. Per germline, CDR1 SGHNT and CDR2 YYREEE (reference sequence). CDR3 sequence reads: CASSRGTEKNTEAFF.

The rearrangement joins TRBV4-3 to TRBJ1-4; as DNA is missing, the TRBD1 call by TCRdb cannot be tested. There are 17 residues in the CDR3. Germline assignment: CDR1 LGHNA and CDR2 YSLEER. CDR3 in amino acids: CASSQEGRSKANEKLFF.

The chain couples TRBV27 to TRBJ2-7; TCRdb picks TRBD2, but there is no DNA to check that call. This CDR3 has 16 amino acids. Germline V gene sequence: CDR1 MNHEY, CDR2 SMNVEV (reference sequence). The chain's CDR3 is CASSLSTSGNTYEQYF.

This chain joins TRBV9 and TRBJ2-3; as DNA is missing, the TRBD1 call by TCRdb cannot be tested. The CDR3 has 14 residues. The V gene's germline CDR1 is SGDLS and CDR2 YYNGEE. CDR3 in amino acids: CASSVQGYADTQYF.

The CDR3 protein is CASSPDRSNQPQHF. The rearrangement joins TRBV4-2 to TRBJ1-5; lacking DNA, the TRBD1 call made by TCRdb goes unchecked. CDR3 length equals 14 residues. Germline CDR1 LGHNA, CDR2 YNFKEQ.

The chain links TRBV24-1 to TRBJ2-7; TCRdb returns TRBD1, unconfirmable since there is no DNA. The CDR3 covers 12 residues. Germline loops: CDR1 KGHDR, CDR2 SFDVKD. This CDR3 is CATSGQGYEQYF.

The CDR3 protein is CASSRDRNNYGYTF. The V and J genes are TRBV5-8 and TRBJ1-2; TCRdb's assignment of TRBD1 cannot be checked, as there is no DNA. The germline V gene encodes CDR1 SGHTS and CDR2 YDEGEE. The CDR3 loop spans 14 amino acids.

The chain joins TRBV7-9 to TRBJ2-5. Germline loops: CDR1 SEHNR, CDR2 FQNEAQ (reference sequence). The CDR3 runs to 16 residues. The CDR3 region is CASSLAASAYQETQYF.

This chain links TRBV7-9 with TRBJ1-2. The CDR3 is made up of 15 amino acids. The germline V gene has CDR1 SEHNR and CDR2 FQNEAQ (reference sequence). CDR3 loop: CASSLGSLGENGYTF.

This chain uses TRBV5-1 with TRBJ2-5; TCRdb's assignment of TRBD1 cannot be checked, as there is no DNA. The CDR3 consists of 14 residues. CDR1 is SGHRS and CDR2 is YFSETQ in the germline V gene. CDR3 sequence reads: CASSLGPREETQYF.

The chain is built from TRBV11-2 and TRBJ2-2; the TCRdb D gene call, TRBD2, has no DNA to confirm it. The germline V gene encodes CDR1 SGHAT and CDR2 FQNNGV. The CDR3 loop spans 16 amino acids. CDR3 amino acids: CASSPSSSGGAGELFF.

CDR3 loop: CASSSGPVGTQYF. The chain combines TRBV12-3 or TRBV12-4 with TRBJ2-5. This CDR3 is built from 13 residues.

The V call is TRBV19, the J call TRBJ2-3. CDR3 length equals 15 residues. Looked up from germline, CDR1 is LNHDA and CDR2 is SQIVND (reference sequence). CDR3 protein: CASSISGPSTDTQYF.

This rearrangement joins TRBV5-1 to TRBJ1-5; TCRdb gives TRBD1 as the D gene, but with no DNA this cannot be confirmed. Germline V gene sequence: CDR1 SGHRS, CDR2 YFSETQ. This CDR3 spans 16 amino acids. The CDR3 loop reads CASSWPLCPGNQPQHF.

This chain links TRBV25-1 with TRBJ2-3; absent DNA, TCRdb's TRBD2 call cannot be checked. The CDR3 totals 14 residues. Germline-derived CDR1 and CDR2 are MGHDK and SYGVNS. The chain's CDR3 is CATVSTGRGDTQYF.

The chain joins TRBV20-1 to TRBJ1-1; lacking DNA, the TRBD1 call made by TCRdb goes unchecked. The V gene's germline CDR1 is DFQATT and CDR2 SNEGSKA (reference sequence). The CDR3 has 13 residues. This CDR3 reads CSARGGRGTEAFF.

The chain combines TRBV21-1 with TRBJ2-7; the TRBD1 assignment by TCRdb is unverifiable without DNA. TRBV21-1 is noted as a pseudogene. CDR3 length: 15 amino acids. The CDR3 reads CASSKWGDVFYEQYF.

The chain links TRBV29-1 to TRBJ2-5; as DNA is missing, the TRBD1 call by TCRdb cannot be tested. In germline, CDR1 is SQVTM, CDR2 ANQGSEA. The CDR3 has 13 residues. The chain's CDR3 is CSVVGQAGETQYF.

This chain uses TRBV5-1 with TRBJ2-7; the TRBD2 assignment by TCRdb is unverifiable without DNA. The germline V gene has CDR1 SGHRS and CDR2 YFSETQ. The length of the CDR3 is 15 residues. The CDR3 sequence is CASSSWSGPSYEQYF.

This chain connects TRBV5-5 to TRBJ2-1. The V gene's germline CDR1 is SGHKS and CDR2 YYEKEE (reference sequence). There are 14 residues in the CDR3. This chain's CDR3 is CASSLFTATNEQFF.